This T cell receptor (beta chain) was captured by sequencing in a study of T cells in localized non-small cell lung cancer. The protocol was immunoSEQ multiplex PCR, while the TCRdb copy is restricted to in-frame clones and leaves out a portion. The table has roughly 16,000 clones, more than 75% seen once. Turning to this clone: Antigen: not known.

The study's findings and limits: Across samples, adjacent lung featured a median 57 of the top 100 tumor clones. Exceeding tumor, uninvolved adjacent lung had the highest T cell clonality.

This CDR3 region has 15 residues. From germline, CDR1 is SGHTA and CDR2 FQGTGA. The V end was cut by 2 bases, the J end by 2 bases, with 10 bases between. The TCR sequence derives from a male donor at least 60 years old with stage I lung adenocarcinoma. The chain links TRBV7-3 to TRBJ2-1; either TRBD1 or TRBD2 may fit D (5 bases each). The sequenced sample was peripheral blood, obtained before any cancer treatment. The CDR3 is CASSLGGPTYNEQFF. The CDR3 bases are TGTGCCAGCAGCTTAGGGGGACCGACCTACAATGAGCAGTTCTTC.